This is a list of T cell receptor beta chains from one sample in a study of blood T cell repertoires in COVID-19. This table comes from immunoSEQ multiplex PCR, and its TCRdb copy is limited to in-frame clones, with some not included. Among about 50,000 clones listed, more than 85% were seen once. The sample was peripheral blood. Receptor source: a man aged 45-65 years with active COVID-19. CDR3s leave out the opening cysteine and the closing phenylalanine or tryptophan.

V	J	CDR3
TRBV6-5	TRBJ2-7	ATYRGPDEQY
TRBV5-1	TRBJ2-3	ASSWGLAGASTDTQY
TRBV19	TRBJ2-4	ASSIDLKGEVSAKNIQY
TRBV6-2/TRBV6-3	TRBJ2-7	ASSYGRTGAYEQY
TRBV2	TRBJ2-2	ASRGGIDTGELF
TRBV7-2	TRBJ1-2	ASSSMSRGSGYT
TRBV29-1	TRBJ2-3	SVVRGRDRGTDTQY
TRBV27	TRBJ1-2	ASSFGQGGYT
TRBV7-9	TRBJ1-1	ASSAPGVKNTEAF
TRBV5-1	TRBJ2-7	ASSWEGGAVDYEQY
TRBV2	TRBJ1-5	ASKGTQGAFTH
TRBV6-6	TRBJ2-7	ASTLSGQSPYEQY
TRBV30	TRBJ1-1	AAQRGQRAEAF
TRBV9	TRBJ2-7	ASSVSGGAIYEQY
TRBV30	TRBJ2-7	AWSVSSYEQY
TRBV3-1/TRBV3-2	TRBJ2-7	ASSQRGGGHEQY
TRBV5-4	TRBJ2-7	ASSVPRGAASGEQY
TRBV19	TRBJ2-1	ASSIPAGTSSYNEQF
TRBV11-2	TRBJ2-5	ASSLERQETQY
TRBV18	TRBJ2-1	ASSPQTVRRYNEQF
TRBV2	TRBJ1-1	ASSDPGTGAF
TRBV30	TRBJ1-2	AWKQGNHYGYT
TRBV2	TRBJ1-2	ASSERAGVLLYGYT
TRBV28	TRBJ1-1	ASRNTGGTEAF
TRBV4-2	TRBJ2-3	ASSQDEGLRDTQY
TRBV5-1	TRBJ1-5	ASSPTTGTNQPQH